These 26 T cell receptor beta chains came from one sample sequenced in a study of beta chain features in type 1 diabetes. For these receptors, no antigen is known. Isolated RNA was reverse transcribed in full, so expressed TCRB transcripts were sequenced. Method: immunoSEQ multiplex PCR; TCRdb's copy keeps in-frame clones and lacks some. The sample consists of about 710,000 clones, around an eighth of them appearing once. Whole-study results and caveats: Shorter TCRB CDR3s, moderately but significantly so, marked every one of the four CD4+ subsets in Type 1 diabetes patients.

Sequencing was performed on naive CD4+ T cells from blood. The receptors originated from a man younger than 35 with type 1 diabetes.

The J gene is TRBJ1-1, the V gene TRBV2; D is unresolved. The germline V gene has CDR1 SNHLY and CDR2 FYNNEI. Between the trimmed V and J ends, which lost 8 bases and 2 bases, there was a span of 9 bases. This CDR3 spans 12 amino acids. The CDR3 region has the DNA TGTGCCAGCCTCCGAGAAAACACTGAAGCTTTCTTT. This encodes CASLRENTEAFF.

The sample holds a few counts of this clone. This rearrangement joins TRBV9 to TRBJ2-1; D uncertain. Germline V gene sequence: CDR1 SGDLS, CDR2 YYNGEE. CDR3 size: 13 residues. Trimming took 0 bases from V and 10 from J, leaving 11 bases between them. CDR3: CASSVASLGEQFF. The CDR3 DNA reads TGTGCCAGCAGCGTAGCTTCCCTTGGGGAGCAGTTCTTC.

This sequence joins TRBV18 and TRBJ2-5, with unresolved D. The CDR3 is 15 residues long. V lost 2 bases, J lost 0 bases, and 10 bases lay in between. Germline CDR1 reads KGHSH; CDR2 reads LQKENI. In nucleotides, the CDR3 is TGTGCCAGCTCACCATCCCCTGGGCACCAAGAGACCCAGTACTTC. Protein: CASSPSPGHQETQYF.

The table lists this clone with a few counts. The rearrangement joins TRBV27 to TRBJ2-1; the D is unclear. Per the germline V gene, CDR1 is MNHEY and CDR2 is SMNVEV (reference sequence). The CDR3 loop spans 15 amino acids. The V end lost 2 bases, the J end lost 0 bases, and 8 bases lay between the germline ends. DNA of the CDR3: TGTGCCAGCAGTTTAACGATGAGCTCCTACAATGAGCAGTTCTTC. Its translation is CASSLTMSSYNEQFF.

DNA of the CDR3: TGTGCCAGCAGCGTAGAGACACGGGACACCGGGGAGCTGTTTTTT. Its protein is CASSVETRDTGELFF. The V and J genes are TRBV9 and TRBJ2-2; D is undetermined. CDR3 length: 15 amino acids. CDR1 and CDR2 from the germline V gene are SGDLS and YYNGEE. The V gene lost 0 bases and the J gene lost 3 bases, with 9 bases spanning the gap.

As DNA, the CDR3 is TGTGCCAGCAGTGACCGTGGAGGGACAGATGGCTACACCTTC. Its translation is CASSDRGGTDGYTF. The chain carries TRBV6-4 and TRBJ1-2; 7 nucleotides agree with TRBD1. This CDR3 comprises 14 residues. Germline values: CDR1 MRHNA, CDR2 SNTAGT. Trimming took 2 bases from V and 6 from J; bases not matched to a gene: 6.

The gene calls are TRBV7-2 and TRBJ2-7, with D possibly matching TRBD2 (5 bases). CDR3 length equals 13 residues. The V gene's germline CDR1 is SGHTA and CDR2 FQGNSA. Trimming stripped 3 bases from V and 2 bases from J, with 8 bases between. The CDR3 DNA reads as TGTGCCAGCAGCTTCAGCGGACCCTACGAGCAGTACTTC. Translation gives CASSFSGPYEQYF.

In DNA, the CDR3 is TGCAGCGCGGGGGTTGGGTCACGAGAGACCCAGTACTTC. As protein: CSAGVGSRETQYF. The genes are TRBV29-1 and TRBJ2-5; TRBD2 is a possible D gene (6 bases). The CDR3 has 13 residues. CDR1 is SQVTM and CDR2 is ANQGSEA in the germline V gene. V was cut by 7 bases and J by 4 bases, with 16 bases left in between.

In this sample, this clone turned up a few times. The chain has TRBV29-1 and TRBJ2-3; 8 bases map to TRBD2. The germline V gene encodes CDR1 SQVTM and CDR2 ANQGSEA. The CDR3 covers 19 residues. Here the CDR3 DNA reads TGCAGTGGCAACACCCTCTTAGCGGGGCCGACGAAAAGCACAGATACGCAGTATTTT. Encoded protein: CSGNTLLAGPTKSTDTQYF.

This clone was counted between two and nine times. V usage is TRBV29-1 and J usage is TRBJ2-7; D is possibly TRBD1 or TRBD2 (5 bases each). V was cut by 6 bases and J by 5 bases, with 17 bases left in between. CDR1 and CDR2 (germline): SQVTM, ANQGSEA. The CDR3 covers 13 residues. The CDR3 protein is CSVDVGTGNEQYF. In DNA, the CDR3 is TGCAGCGTCGACGTCGGGACCGGGAACGAGCAGTACTTC.

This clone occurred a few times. The CDR3 DNA sequence: TGTGCCAGCAGCCAAGATCTCGCGGCCCCTTACGAGCAGTACTTC. Its translation: CASSQDLAAPYEQYF. The chain links TRBV5-4 to TRBJ2-7; D gene uncertain. CDR1 is SGHNT, CDR2 YYREEE, per germline (reference sequence). The CDR3 is 15 residues long. Trimming took 4 bases from V and 4 from J, leaving 18 bases between them. Full variable domain (rest looked up from reference TRBV5-4 and TRBJ2-7): ETGVTQSPTHLIKTRGQQVTLRCSSQSGHNTVSWYQQALGQGPQFIFQYYREEENGRGNFPPRFSGLQFPNYSSELNVNALELDDSALYLCASSQDLAAPYEQYFGPGTRLTVT.

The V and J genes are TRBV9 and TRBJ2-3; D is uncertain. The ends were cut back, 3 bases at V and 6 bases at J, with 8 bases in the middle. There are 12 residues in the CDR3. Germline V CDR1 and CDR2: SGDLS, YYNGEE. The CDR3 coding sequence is TGTGCCAGCAGCGGGAACTATGATACGCAGTATTTT. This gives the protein CASSGNYDTQYF.

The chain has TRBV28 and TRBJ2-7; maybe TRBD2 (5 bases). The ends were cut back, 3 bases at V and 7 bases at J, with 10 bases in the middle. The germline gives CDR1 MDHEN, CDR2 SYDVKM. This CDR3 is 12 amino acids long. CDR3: CASSLRAGEQYF. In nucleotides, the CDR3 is TGTGCCAGCAGTTTGCGGGCTGGAGAGCAGTACTTC.

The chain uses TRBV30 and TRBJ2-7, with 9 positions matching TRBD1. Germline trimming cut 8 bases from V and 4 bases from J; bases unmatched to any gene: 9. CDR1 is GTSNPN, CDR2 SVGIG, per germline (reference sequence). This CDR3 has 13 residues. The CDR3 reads CAHGTGNSYEQYF. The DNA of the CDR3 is TGTGCCCACGGGACAGGGAACAGTTACGAGCAGTACTTC.

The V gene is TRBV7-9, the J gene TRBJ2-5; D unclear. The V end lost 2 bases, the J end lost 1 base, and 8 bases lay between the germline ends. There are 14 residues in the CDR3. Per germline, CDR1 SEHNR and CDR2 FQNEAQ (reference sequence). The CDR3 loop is CASSLFVGQETQYF. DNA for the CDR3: TGTGCCAGCAGCTTATTCGTAGGCCAAGAGACCCAGTACTTC.

Here the CDR3 DNA reads TGTGCCAGCAGTTATACAGGCAATCAGCCCCAGCATTTT. It yields the protein CASSYTGNQPQHF. The chain carries TRBV6-5 and TRBJ1-5; D gene uncertain. Germline CDR1 is MNHEY and CDR2 is SVGAGI. V was shortened by 3 bases and J by 2 bases, with 5 bases between the two germline ends. CDR3 length: 13 amino acids.

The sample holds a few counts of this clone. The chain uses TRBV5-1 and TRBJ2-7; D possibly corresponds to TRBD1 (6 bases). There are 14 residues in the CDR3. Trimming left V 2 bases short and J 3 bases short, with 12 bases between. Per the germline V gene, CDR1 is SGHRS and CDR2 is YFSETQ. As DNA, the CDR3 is TGCGCCAGCAGCTTTCGTGGGACACACTACGAGCAGTACTTC. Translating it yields CASSFRGTHYEQYF.

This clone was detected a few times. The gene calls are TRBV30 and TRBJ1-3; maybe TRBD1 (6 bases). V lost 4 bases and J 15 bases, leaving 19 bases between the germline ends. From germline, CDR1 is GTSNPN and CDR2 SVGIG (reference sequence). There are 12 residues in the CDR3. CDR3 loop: CAWKDRGTRQYF. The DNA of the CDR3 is TGTGCCTGGAAGGATAGAGGGACAAGGCAATATTTT. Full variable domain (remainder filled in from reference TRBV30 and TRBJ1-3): SQTIHQWPATLVQPVGSPLSLECTVEGTSNPNLYWYRQAAGRGLQLLFYSVGIGQISSEVPQNLSASRPQDRQFILSSKKLLLSDSGFYLCAWKDRGTRQYFGEGSWLTVV.

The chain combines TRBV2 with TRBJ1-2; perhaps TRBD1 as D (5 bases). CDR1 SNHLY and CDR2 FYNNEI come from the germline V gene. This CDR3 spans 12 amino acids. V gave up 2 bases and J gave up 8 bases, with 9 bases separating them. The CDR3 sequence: CASSEPGTGYTF. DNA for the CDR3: TGTGCCAGCAGTGAACCAGGGACCGGCTACACCTTC.

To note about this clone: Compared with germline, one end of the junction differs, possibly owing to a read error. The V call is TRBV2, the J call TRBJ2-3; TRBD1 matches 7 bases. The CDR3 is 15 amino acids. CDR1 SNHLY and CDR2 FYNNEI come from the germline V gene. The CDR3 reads CASREGDSGGDTQYF. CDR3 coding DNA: TGTGCCAGCAGAGAAGGGGACAGTGGAGGCGATACGCAGTATTTT.

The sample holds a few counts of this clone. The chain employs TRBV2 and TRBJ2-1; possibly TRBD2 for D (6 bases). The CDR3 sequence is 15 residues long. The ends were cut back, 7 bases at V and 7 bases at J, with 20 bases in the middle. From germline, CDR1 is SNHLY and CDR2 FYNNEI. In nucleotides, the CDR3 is TGTGCCAGCATCGCGTCCTTACCCCTAGCGAATGAGCAGTTCTTC. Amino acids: CASIASLPLANEQFF.

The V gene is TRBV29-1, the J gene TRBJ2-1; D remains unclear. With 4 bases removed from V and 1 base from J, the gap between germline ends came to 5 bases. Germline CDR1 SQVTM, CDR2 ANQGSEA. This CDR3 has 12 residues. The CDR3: CSVVGSYNEQFF. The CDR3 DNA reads TGCAGCGTTGTGGGGTCCTACAATGAGCAGTTCTTC.

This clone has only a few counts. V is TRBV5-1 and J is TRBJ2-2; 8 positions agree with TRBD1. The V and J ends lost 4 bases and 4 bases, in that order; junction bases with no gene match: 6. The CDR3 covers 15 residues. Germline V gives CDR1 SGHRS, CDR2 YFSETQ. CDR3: CASSGQGMATGELFF. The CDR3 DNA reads TGCGCCAGCAGCGGACAGGGAATGGCCACCGGGGAGCTGTTTTTT.

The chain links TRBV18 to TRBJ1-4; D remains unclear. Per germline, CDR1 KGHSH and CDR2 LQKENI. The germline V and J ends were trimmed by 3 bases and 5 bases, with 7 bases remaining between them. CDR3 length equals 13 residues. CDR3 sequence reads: CASSPAENEKLFF. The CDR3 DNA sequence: TGTGCCAGCTCACCCGCAGAAAATGAAAAACTGTTTTTT.

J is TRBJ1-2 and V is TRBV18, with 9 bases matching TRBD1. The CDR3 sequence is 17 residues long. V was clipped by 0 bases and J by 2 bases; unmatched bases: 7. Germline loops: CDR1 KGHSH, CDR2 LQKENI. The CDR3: CASSPPLVGQGNYGYTF. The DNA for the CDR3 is TGTGCCAGCTCACCACCTCTGGTCGGACAGGGGAACTATGGCTACACCTTC.

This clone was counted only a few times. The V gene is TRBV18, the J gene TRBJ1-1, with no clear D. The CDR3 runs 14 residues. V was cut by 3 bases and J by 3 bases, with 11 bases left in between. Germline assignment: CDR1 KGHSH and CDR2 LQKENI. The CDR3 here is CASSPAFGDTEAFF. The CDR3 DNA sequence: TGTGCCAGCTCACCCGCCTTCGGGGACACTGAAGCTTTCTTT.